In this sample, the clone carrying this T cell receptor (beta chain) turned up a few times. Its antigen is still unknown. This sample was included in a study of CD8 T cells in ankylosing spondylitis. The study's findings and limits: Earlier reports found some motif variants in synovial fluid and blood in reactive arthritis. Blood of patients with ankylosing spondylitis appeared to be characterized by a TCR beta motif of about eight highly homologous variants.

TCRdb re-called the 5' RACE reads through MiXCR, storing one row per CDR3 protein. This table has about 480,000 distinct CDR3 sequences, 17% appearing once. The CDR3 contains 17 residues. Per germline, CDR1 MNHEY and CDR2 SMNVEV (reference sequence). Trimming shortened V by 5 bases and J by 0 bases, and 14 bases separated the two germline ends. Specimen: blood, either unsorted or a sorted T cell fraction (not recorded which). The chain links TRBV27 to TRBJ2-6; D is undetermined. The sequence derives from a male donor with ankylosing spondylitis. CDR3 sequence reads: CASSPPHLSSGANVLTF. The CDR3 bases are TGTGCCAGCAGTCCCCCACATCTCAGCTCTGGGGCCAACGTCCTGACTTTC.